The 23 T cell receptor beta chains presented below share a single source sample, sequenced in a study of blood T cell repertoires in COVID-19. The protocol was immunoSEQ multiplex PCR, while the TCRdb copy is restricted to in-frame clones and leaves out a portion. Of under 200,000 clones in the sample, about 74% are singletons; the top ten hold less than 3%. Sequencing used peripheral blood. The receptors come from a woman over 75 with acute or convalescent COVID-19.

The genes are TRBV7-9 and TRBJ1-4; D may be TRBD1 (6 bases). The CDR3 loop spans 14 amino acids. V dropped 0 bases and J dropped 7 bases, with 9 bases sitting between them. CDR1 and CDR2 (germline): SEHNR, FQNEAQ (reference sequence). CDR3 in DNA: TGTGCCAGCAGCTTAGCCCTACAGGGTGAAAAACTGTTTTTT. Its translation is CASSLALQGEKLFF.

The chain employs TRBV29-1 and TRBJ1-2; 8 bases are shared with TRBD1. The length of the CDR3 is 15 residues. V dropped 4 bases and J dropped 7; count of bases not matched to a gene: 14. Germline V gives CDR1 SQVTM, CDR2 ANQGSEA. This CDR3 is CSVVGGAGGDSGYTF. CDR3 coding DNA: TGCAGCGTTGTAGGGGGTGCAGGGGGCGATTCTGGCTACACCTTC.

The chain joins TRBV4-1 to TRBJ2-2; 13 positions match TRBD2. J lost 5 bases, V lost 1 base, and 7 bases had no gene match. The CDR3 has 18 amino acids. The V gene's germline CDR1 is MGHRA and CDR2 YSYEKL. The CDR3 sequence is CASSQATSGRAGTGELFF. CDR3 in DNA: TGCGCCAGCAGCCAAGCTACTAGCGGGAGGGCCGGGACCGGGGAGCTGTTTTTT.

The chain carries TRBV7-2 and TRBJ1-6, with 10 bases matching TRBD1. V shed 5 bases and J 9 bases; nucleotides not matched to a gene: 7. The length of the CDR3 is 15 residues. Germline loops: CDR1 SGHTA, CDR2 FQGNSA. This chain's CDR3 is CASSTRQGASSPLHF. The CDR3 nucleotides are TGTGCCAGCAGCACCCGACAGGGGGCCAGTTCACCCCTCCACTTT.

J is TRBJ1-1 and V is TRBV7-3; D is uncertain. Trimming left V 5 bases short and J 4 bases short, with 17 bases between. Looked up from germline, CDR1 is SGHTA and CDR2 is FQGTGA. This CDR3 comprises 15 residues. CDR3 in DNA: TGTGCCAGCAGCCCCATTAGGGTGGGGAGCACTGAAGCTTTCTTT. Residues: CASSPIRVGSTEAFF.

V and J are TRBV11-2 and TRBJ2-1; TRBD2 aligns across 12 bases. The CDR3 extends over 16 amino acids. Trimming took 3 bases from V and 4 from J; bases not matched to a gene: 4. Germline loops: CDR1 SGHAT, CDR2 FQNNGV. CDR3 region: CASSLPGLAGYNEQFF. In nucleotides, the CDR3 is TGTGCCAGCAGCTTGCCGGGACTAGCGGGTTACAATGAGCAGTTCTTC.

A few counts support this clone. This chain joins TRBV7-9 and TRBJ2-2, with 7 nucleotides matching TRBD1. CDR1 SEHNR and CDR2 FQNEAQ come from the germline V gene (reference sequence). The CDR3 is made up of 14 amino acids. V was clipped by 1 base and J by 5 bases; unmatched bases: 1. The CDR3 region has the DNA TGTGCCAGCAGCTTAGTGACAGGGACCGGGGAGCTGTTTTTT. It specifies CASSLVTGTGELFF.

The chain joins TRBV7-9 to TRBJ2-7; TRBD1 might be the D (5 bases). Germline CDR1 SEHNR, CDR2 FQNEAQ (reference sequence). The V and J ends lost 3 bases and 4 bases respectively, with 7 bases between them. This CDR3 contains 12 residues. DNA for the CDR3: TGTGCCAGCAGCTTGACAGTTTACGAGCAGTACTTC. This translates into CASSLTVYEQYF.

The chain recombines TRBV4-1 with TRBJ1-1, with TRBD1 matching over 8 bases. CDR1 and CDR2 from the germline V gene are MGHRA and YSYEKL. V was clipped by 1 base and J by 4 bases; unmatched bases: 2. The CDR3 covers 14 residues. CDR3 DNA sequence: TGCGCCAGCAGCCAAGTACAGGGGGTCACTGAAGCTTTCTTT. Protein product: CASSQVQGVTEAFF.

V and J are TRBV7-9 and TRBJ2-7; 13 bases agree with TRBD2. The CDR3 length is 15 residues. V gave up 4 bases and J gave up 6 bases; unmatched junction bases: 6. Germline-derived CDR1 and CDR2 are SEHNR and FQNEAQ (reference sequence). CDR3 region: CASSSPGLAGREQYF. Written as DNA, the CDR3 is TGTGCCAGCAGCTCCCCGGGACTAGCGGGACGCGAGCAGTACTTC.

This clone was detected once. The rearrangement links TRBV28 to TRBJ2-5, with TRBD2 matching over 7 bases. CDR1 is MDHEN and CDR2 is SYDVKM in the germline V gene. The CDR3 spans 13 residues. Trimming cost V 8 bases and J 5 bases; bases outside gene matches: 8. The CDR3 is CASSGEGVETQYF. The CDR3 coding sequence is TGTGCCAGCTCTGGGGAGGGAGTGGAGACCCAGTACTTC.

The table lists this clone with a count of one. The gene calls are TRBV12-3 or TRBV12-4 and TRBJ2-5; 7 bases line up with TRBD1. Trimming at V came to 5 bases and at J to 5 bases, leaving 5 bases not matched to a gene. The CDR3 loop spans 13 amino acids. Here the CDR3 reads CASSPRTGETQYF. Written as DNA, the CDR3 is TGTGCCAGCAGTCCCAGGACAGGCGAGACCCAGTACTTC.

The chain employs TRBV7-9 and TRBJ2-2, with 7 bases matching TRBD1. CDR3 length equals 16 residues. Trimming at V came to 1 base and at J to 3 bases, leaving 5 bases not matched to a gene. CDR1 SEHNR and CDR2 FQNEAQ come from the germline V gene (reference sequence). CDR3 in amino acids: CASSLGDSQYTGELFF. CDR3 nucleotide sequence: TGTGCCAGCAGCTTAGGGGACAGTCAGTACACCGGGGAGCTGTTTTTT.

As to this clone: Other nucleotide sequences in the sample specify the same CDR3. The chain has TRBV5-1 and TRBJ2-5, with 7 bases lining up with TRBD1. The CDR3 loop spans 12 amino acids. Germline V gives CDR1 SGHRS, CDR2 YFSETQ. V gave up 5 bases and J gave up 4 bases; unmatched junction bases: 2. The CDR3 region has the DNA TGCGCCAGCAGAGGGGGCGGAGAGACCCAGTACTTC. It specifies CASRGGGETQYF.

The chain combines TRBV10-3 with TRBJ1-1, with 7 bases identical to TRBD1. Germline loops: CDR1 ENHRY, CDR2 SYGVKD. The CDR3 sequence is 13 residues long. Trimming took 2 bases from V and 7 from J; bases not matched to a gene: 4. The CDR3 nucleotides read TGTGCCATCAGTGAGGAACAGGGGATTGAAGCTTTCTTT. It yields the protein CAISEEQGIEAFF.

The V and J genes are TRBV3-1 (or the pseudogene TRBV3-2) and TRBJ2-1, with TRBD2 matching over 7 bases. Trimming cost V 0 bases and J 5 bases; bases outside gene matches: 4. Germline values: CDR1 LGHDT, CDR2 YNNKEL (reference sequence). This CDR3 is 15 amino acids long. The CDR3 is CASSQDGRWDNEQFF. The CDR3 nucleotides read TGTGCCAGCAGCCAAGACGGGAGGTGGGACAATGAGCAGTTCTTC.

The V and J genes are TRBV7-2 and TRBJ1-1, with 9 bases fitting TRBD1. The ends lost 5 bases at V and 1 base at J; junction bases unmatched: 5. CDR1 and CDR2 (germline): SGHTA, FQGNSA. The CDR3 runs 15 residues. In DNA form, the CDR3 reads TGTGCCAGCAGCACCCGGACAGGGGAGAACACTGAAGCTTTCTTT. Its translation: CASSTRTGENTEAFF.

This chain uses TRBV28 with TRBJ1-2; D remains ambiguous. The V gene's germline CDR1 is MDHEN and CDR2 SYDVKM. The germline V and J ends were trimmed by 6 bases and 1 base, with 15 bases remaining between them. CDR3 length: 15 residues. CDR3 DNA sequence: TGTGCCAGCAGCGGACGGCGGGCGGATAACTATGGCTACACCTTC. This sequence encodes CASSGRRADNYGYTF.

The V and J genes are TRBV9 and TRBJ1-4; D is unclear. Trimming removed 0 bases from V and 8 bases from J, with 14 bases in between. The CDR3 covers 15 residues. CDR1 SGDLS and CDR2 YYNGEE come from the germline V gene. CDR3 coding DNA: TGTGCCAGCAGCGTAGTTGAGGGAATAGGGGAAAAACTGTTTTTT. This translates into CASSVVEGIGEKLFF.

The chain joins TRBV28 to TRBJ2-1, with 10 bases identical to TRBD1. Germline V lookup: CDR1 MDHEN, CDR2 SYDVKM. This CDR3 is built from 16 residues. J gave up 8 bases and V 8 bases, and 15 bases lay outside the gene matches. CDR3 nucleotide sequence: TGTGCCAGCCGTGACAGGGGGCGGTCCGGTGTTCATGAGCAGTTCTTC. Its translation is CASRDRGRSGVHEQFF.

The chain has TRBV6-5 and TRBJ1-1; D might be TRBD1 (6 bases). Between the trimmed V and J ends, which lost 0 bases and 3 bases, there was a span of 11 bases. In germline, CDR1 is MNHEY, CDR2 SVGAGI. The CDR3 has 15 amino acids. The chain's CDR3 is CASSYSGATDTEAFF. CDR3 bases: TGTGCCAGCAGTTACTCGGGGGCGACGGACACTGAAGCTTTCTTT.

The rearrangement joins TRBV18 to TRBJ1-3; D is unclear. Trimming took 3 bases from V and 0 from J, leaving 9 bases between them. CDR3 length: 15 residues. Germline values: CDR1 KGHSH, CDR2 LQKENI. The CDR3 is CASSPEGASGNTIYF. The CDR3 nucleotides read TGTGCCAGCTCACCGGAGGGCGCCTCTGGAAACACCATATATTTT.

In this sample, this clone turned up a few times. In DNA, the CDR3 is TGCGCCAGCAGCTTGGGAGGGACAGGGTTCCACGAGCAGTACTTC. Translation gives CASSLGGTGFHEQYF. The chain links TRBV5-1 to TRBJ2-7; TRBD1 matches at 9 bases. The trim removed 0 bases at V and 5 bases at J, leaving 6 bases unmatched. The V gene's germline CDR1 is SGHRS and CDR2 YFSETQ. CDR3 length equals 15 residues.